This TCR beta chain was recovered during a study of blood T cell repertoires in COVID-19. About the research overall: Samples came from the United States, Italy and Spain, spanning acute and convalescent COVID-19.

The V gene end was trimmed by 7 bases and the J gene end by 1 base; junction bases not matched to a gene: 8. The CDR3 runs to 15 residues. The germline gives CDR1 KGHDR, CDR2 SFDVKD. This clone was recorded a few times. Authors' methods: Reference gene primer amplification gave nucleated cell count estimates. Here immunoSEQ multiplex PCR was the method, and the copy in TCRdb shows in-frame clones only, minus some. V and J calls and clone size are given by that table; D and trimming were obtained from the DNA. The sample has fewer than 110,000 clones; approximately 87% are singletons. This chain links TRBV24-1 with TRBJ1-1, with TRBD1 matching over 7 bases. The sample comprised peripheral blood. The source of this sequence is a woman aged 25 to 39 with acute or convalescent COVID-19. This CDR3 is CATRRTGAANTEAFF. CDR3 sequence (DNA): TGTGCCACCAGGAGAACAGGGGCCGCGAACACTGAAGCTTTCTTT.